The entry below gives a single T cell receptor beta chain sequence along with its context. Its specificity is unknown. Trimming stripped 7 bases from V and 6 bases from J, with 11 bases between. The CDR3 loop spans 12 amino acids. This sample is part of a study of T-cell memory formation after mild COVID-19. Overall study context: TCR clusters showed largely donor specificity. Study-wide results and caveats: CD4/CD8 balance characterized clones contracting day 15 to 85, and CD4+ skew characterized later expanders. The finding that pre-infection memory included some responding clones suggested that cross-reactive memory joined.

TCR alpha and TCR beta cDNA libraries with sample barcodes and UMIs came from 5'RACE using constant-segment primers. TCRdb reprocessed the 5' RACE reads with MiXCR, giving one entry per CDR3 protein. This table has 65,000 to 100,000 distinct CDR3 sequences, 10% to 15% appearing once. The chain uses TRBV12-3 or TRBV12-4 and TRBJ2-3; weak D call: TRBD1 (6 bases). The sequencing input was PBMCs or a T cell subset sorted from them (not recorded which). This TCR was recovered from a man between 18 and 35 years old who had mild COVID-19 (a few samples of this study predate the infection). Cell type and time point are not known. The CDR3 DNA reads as TGTGCCAGCAACCGAGGACAGGATACGCAGTATTTT. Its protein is CASNRGQDTQYF.